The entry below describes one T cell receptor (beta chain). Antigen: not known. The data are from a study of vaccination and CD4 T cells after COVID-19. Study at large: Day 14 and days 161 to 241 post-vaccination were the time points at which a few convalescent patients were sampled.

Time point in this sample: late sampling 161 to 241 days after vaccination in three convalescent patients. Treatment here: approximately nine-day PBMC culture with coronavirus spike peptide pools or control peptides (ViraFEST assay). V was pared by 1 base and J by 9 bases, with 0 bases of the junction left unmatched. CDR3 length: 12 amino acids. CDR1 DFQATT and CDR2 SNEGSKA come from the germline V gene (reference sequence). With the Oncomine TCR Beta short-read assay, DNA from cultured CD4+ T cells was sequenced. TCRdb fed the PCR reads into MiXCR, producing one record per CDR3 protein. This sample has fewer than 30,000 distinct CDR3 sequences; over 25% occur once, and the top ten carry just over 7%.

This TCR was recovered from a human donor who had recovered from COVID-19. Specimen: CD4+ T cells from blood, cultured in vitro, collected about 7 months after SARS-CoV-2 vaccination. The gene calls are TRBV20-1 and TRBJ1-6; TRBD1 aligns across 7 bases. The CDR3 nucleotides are TGCAGTGCTAGAGCAGGGGGTTCACCCCTCCACTTT. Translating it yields CSARAGGSPLHF.